This is a list of T cell receptor beta chains from one sample in a study of identical twins. Each CDR3 protein is one row after TCRdb ran MiXCR on the 5' RACE reads. The sample contains roughly 750,000 distinct CDR3 sequences, around 20% of which appear only once. The data were also submitted as part of a second study, on T cells expressing NK-cell markers.

Sequencing was done on a sample of PBMCs. The receptors shown here come from a woman younger than 35 in good health. Both conserved end residues are part of each CDR3. Fields, in order: CDR3 DNA, CDR3 protein, D gene, clone size, J gene, V gene. The D gene is left open where the match is weak. A clone size is listed for some rows: how often the clone was seen (once, few, many), or a class if it is expanded.

cdr3_nt: TGCGCCAGCAGTGGTCTCCCAGGAGAAAAACTGTTTTTT
cdr3_aa: CASSGLPGEKLFF
d_call: NA
clone_size: NA
j_call: TRBJ1-4
v_call: TRBV10-1

cdr3_nt: TGTGCCAGCAGCTTAGCTTCCACTAGCGGGGGGATCTACGAGCAGTACTTC
cdr3_aa: CASSLASTSGGIYEQYF
d_call: TRBD2
clone_size: few
j_call: TRBJ2-7
v_call: TRBV7-2

cdr3_nt: TGTGCCAGCGGCGATTCGGGACTAGCGGCCTACGAGCAGTACTTC
cdr3_aa: CASGDSGLAAYEQYF
d_call: TRBD2
clone_size: few
j_call: TRBJ2-7
v_call: TRBV7-9

cdr3_nt: TGTGCCACCAGTGACACCGGGTTCTCCTTAGCCCTCTCTGGAAACACCATATATTTT
cdr3_aa: CATSDTGFSLALSGNTIYF
d_call: NA
clone_size: few
j_call: TRBJ1-3
v_call: TRBV24-1

cdr3_nt: TGTGCCAGCAGCATAGGGACTAGCGGGGGTGCAGATACGCAGTATTTT
cdr3_aa: CASSIGTSGGADTQYF
d_call: TRBD2
clone_size: NA
j_call: TRBJ2-3
v_call: TRBV4-2

cdr3_nt: TGTGCCAGCAGCCAACTAGCAACACTCTCGGATACGCAGTATTTT
cdr3_aa: CASSQLATLSDTQYF
d_call: NA
clone_size: NA
j_call: TRBJ2-3
v_call: TRBV7-2

cdr3_nt: TGCAGTGCCGGGGTGGGGGGCGGCACAGATACGCAGTATTTT
cdr3_aa: CSAGVGGGTDTQYF
d_call: NA
clone_size: few
j_call: TRBJ2-3
v_call: TRBV20-1

cdr3_nt: TGTGCCAGCAGTGACTTGGGCGAGAACACCGGGGAGCTGTTTTTT
cdr3_aa: CASSDLGENTGELFF
d_call: NA
clone_size: many
j_call: TRBJ2-2
v_call: TRBV6-4

cdr3_nt: TGTGCCAGCAGCCCCGATGGACTAGCGGGAGCCGAGCAGTACTTC
cdr3_aa: CASSPDGLAGAEQYF
d_call: TRBD2
clone_size: NA
j_call: TRBJ2-7
v_call: TRBV7-8

cdr3_nt: TGTGCCAGCAGCAGCGGACGGGGATCCTACGAGCAGTACTTC
cdr3_aa: CASSSGRGSYEQYF
d_call: NA
clone_size: NA
j_call: TRBJ2-7
v_call: TRBV7-9

cdr3_nt: TGTGCCAGCAGTTTAGCGGGCGGGTCAAGCTCCTACAATGAGCAGTTCTTC
cdr3_aa: CASSLAGGSSSYNEQFF
d_call: NA
clone_size: few
j_call: TRBJ2-1
v_call: TRBV12-3/TRBV12-4

cdr3_nt: TGCGCCAGCAGCAAGGGGGGGTACAATGAGCAGTTCTTC
cdr3_aa: CASSKGGYNEQFF
d_call: NA
clone_size: NA
j_call: TRBJ2-1
v_call: TRBV4-1

cdr3_nt: TGCAGTGCTAGAGTAGGACACAGCACCTCCTACGAGCAGTACTTC
cdr3_aa: CSARVGHSTSYEQYF
d_call: NA
clone_size: few
j_call: TRBJ2-7
v_call: TRBV20-1

cdr3_nt: TGTGCCAGCAGTCGCCTAGTGGGGGCCGAGCAGTACTTC
cdr3_aa: CASSRLVGAEQYF
d_call: NA
clone_size: once
j_call: TRBJ2-7
v_call: TRBV7-2

cdr3_nt: TGTGCCAGCAGTTTGATGGGCAAAAACACTGAAGCTTTCTTT
cdr3_aa: CASSLMGKNTEAFF
d_call: NA
clone_size: NA
j_call: TRBJ1-1
v_call: TRBV12-3/TRBV12-4

cdr3_nt: TGCGCCAGCGGGACCAGGGGCGCGGAAGAGTCACCCCTCCACTTT
cdr3_aa: CASGTRGAEESPLHF
d_call: NA
clone_size: NA
j_call: TRBJ1-6
v_call: TRBV5-1

cdr3_nt: TGTGCCAGCAGTGCCCATGGGGATAATTCACCCCTCCACTTT
cdr3_aa: CASSAHGDNSPLHF
d_call: NA
clone_size: many
j_call: TRBJ1-6
v_call: TRBV2

cdr3_nt: TGCGCCAGCAGCTTGGGGCTGGGGACAGGGGTGACGTCCTACGAGCAGTACTTC
cdr3_aa: CASSLGLGTGVTSYEQYF
d_call: TRBD1
clone_size: few
j_call: TRBJ2-7
v_call: TRBV5-1

cdr3_nt: TGCAGTGCTGGAGGTGGGACAGGGAGGAACGAGCAGTACTTC
cdr3_aa: CSAGGGTGRNEQYF
d_call: TRBD1
clone_size: many
j_call: TRBJ2-7
v_call: TRBV20-1

cdr3_nt: TGTGCCAGCAGCCTACTAGGTCTAAACGAGCAGTACTTC
cdr3_aa: CASSLLGLNEQYF
d_call: NA
clone_size: few
j_call: TRBJ2-7
v_call: TRBV12-3/TRBV12-4

cdr3_nt: TGTGCCAGCAGCAACTTGGGACAGTCAAAAAACATTCAGTACTTC
cdr3_aa: CASSNLGQSKNIQYF
d_call: TRBD1
clone_size: NA
j_call: TRBJ2-4
v_call: TRBV6-1

cdr3_nt: TGTGCCAGCAGCTTAATGGGTAGGGGACACAATCAGCCCCAGCATTTT
cdr3_aa: CASSLMGRGHNQPQHF
d_call: NA
clone_size: many
j_call: TRBJ1-5
v_call: TRBV7-2

cdr3_nt: TGTGCCACCAGTGATCCGGGACTAGGTTCAGATACGCAGTATTTT
cdr3_aa: CATSDPGLGSDTQYF
d_call: TRBD2
clone_size: NA
j_call: TRBJ2-3
v_call: TRBV24-1

cdr3_nt: TGTGCCAGCAGCTTCCTGACTAAGGGTTCCGGGGAGCTGTTTTTT
cdr3_aa: CASSFLTKGSGELFF
d_call: NA
clone_size: few
j_call: TRBJ2-2
v_call: TRBV7-9

cdr3_nt: TGTGCCACCGCATTACGAGGGGGCTACGAGCAGTACTTC
cdr3_aa: CATALRGGYEQYF
d_call: NA
clone_size: NA
j_call: TRBJ2-7
v_call: TRBV2

cdr3_nt: TGCGCCAGCAGCTTGAGCGGGACTAGTATCTTTTGGGAGCTGTTTTTT
cdr3_aa: CASSLSGTSIFWELFF
d_call: TRBD2
clone_size: NA
j_call: TRBJ2-2
v_call: TRBV5-1

cdr3_nt: TGTGCCAGCAGCCTCCCCGGTGAGATCAATCAGCCCCAGCATTTT
cdr3_aa: CASSLPGEINQPQHF
d_call: NA
clone_size: NA
j_call: TRBJ1-5
v_call: TRBV9

cdr3_nt: TGCAGCGTTGAAGAGGCAGTCGCAGATACGCAGTATTTT
cdr3_aa: CSVEEAVADTQYF
d_call: NA
clone_size: NA
j_call: TRBJ2-3
v_call: TRBV29-1

cdr3_nt: TGTGCCAGCAGGAGGGCGCAGGAAGCTTTCTTT
cdr3_aa: CASRRAQEAFF
d_call: NA
clone_size: NA
j_call: TRBJ1-1
v_call: TRBV27

cdr3_nt: TGCAGTGCCCCCCCCGGGGAGCGGGGTGGGGAGACCCAGTACTTC
cdr3_aa: CSAPPGERGGETQYF
d_call: TRBD2
clone_size: NA
j_call: TRBJ2-5
v_call: TRBV20-1

cdr3_nt: TGCGCCAGCAGCCGGGACAGGGGCAATGAGCAGTTCTTC
cdr3_aa: CASSRDRGNEQFF
d_call: TRBD1
clone_size: many
j_call: TRBJ2-1
v_call: TRBV5-1

cdr3_nt: TGTGCCAGCAGTTACTCGACACGGAATGGGATGACGAACAACTACGAGCAGTACTTC
cdr3_aa: CASSYSTRNGMTNNYEQYF
d_call: NA
clone_size: NA
j_call: TRBJ2-7
v_call: TRBV6-5

cdr3_nt: TGCAGTGCTAGAGATATAGGGACCTACGAGCAGTACTTC
cdr3_aa: CSARDIGTYEQYF
d_call: NA
clone_size: few
j_call: TRBJ2-7
v_call: TRBV20-1

cdr3_nt: TGCGCCAGCAGCTTGGAGGGAGGGGTCAATCAGCCCCAGCATTTT
cdr3_aa: CASSLEGGVNQPQHF
d_call: NA
clone_size: few
j_call: TRBJ1-5
v_call: TRBV5-1

cdr3_nt: TGTGCCAGCAGCAGGATCGGAGGGGGGAATCAGCCCCAGCATTTT
cdr3_aa: CASSRIGGGNQPQHF
d_call: NA
clone_size: NA
j_call: TRBJ1-5
v_call: TRBV6-1

cdr3_nt: TGTGCCAGCAGCTTACGGGGACTAGCGGGAATATACGAGCAGTACTTC
cdr3_aa: CASSLRGLAGIYEQYF
d_call: TRBD2
clone_size: NA
j_call: TRBJ2-7
v_call: TRBV7-8

cdr3_nt: TGTGCCAGCAGTAACCGACTCCACTTTAATACGCAGTATTTT
cdr3_aa: CASSNRLHFNTQYF
d_call: NA
clone_size: NA
j_call: TRBJ2-3
v_call: TRBV6-1

cdr3_nt: TGTGCCAGCAGCCTCCAGCCCGGGGGGCTAAACCAGTACTTC
cdr3_aa: CASSLQPGGLNQYF
d_call: NA
clone_size: NA
j_call: TRBJ2-5
v_call: TRBV27

cdr3_nt: TGTGCCAGCAGCCACTGGGGGATCCAGGCCTACGAGCAGTACTTC
cdr3_aa: CASSHWGIQAYEQYF
d_call: NA
clone_size: few
j_call: TRBJ2-7
v_call: TRBV3-1

cdr3_nt: TGTGCCAGCAGTTACTCCCCCTACGACCAGTACTTC
cdr3_aa: CASSYSPYDQYF
d_call: NA
clone_size: NA
j_call: TRBJ2-7
v_call: TRBV6-2/TRBV6-3

cdr3_nt: TGTGCCATCAACCCGGGACCCCGAGATACGCAGTATTTT
cdr3_aa: CAINPGPRDTQYF
d_call: NA
clone_size: NA
j_call: TRBJ2-3
v_call: TRBV10-3

cdr3_nt: TGTGCCAGCGGGACCGGGACGGCGAATGAAAAACTGTTTTTT
cdr3_aa: CASGTGTANEKLFF
d_call: NA
clone_size: NA
j_call: TRBJ1-4
v_call: TRBV7-2

cdr3_nt: TGTGCCAGCAGTTCACCTCCGACCGGGACCGTCGCCTACGAGCAGTACTTC
cdr3_aa: CASSSPPTGTVAYEQYF
d_call: NA
clone_size: NA
j_call: TRBJ2-7
v_call: TRBV6-5

cdr3_nt: TGTGCCATCAGTGAGACAGGGCTCGAGACCCAGTACTTC
cdr3_aa: CAISETGLETQYF
d_call: NA
clone_size: few
j_call: TRBJ2-5
v_call: TRBV10-3

cdr3_nt: TGCGCCAGCAGTGACCCCGGCGACAATGAGCAGTTCTTC
cdr3_aa: CASSDPGDNEQFF
d_call: NA
clone_size: few
j_call: TRBJ2-1
v_call: TRBV10-2

cdr3_nt: TGCGCCAGCAGTGAGTCAACGGGGACCGGGGAGCTGTTTTTT
cdr3_aa: CASSESTGTGELFF
d_call: NA
clone_size: NA
j_call: TRBJ2-2
v_call: TRBV10-2

cdr3_nt: TGTGCCAGCAGATTAGTGGGCGGGATGGTCAATGAGCAGTTCTTC
cdr3_aa: CASRLVGGMVNEQFF
d_call: NA
clone_size: NA
j_call: TRBJ2-1
v_call: TRBV7-2

cdr3_nt: TGTGCCAGCAGCCAATCGACTGGGACCTACGAGCAGTACTTC
cdr3_aa: CASSQSTGTYEQYF
d_call: NA
clone_size: many
j_call: TRBJ2-7
v_call: TRBV7-9

cdr3_nt: TGTGCCAGCAGCTTAGGAGGTCCGGATCAGCCCCAGCATTTT
cdr3_aa: CASSLGGPDQPQHF
d_call: NA
clone_size: NA
j_call: TRBJ1-5
v_call: TRBV5-5

cdr3_nt: TGCGCCAGCAGGTTACTGGACAGTTTGAGCTCCTACGAGCAGTACTTC
cdr3_aa: CASRLLDSLSSYEQYF
d_call: NA
clone_size: NA
j_call: TRBJ2-7
v_call: TRBV10-2

cdr3_nt: TGCAGTGCCAACCCAGGGGACAGGGGATTAGATACGCAGTATTTT
cdr3_aa: CSANPGDRGLDTQYF
d_call: TRBD1
clone_size: few
j_call: TRBJ2-3
v_call: TRBV20-1

cdr3_nt: TGTGCCAGCAGCCGCCGGGACAGCTCCTACGAGCAGTACTTC
cdr3_aa: CASSRRDSSYEQYF
d_call: TRBD1
clone_size: NA
j_call: TRBJ2-7
v_call: TRBV6-2/TRBV6-3

cdr3_nt: TGTGCCAGCAGGCAGCGGGGGTTCGGAGAGACCCAGTACTTC
cdr3_aa: CASRQRGFGETQYF
d_call: TRBD2
clone_size: NA
j_call: TRBJ2-5
v_call: TRBV2

cdr3_nt: TGCAGCGGGATAACGACAGGGGGCGTAGAGACCCAGTACTTC
cdr3_aa: CSGITTGGVETQYF
d_call: TRBD1
clone_size: few
j_call: TRBJ2-5
v_call: TRBV29-1

cdr3_nt: TGCGCCAGCAGCGGAGGAGGACCGACGCCGCAGTTCTTC
cdr3_aa: CASSGGGPTPQFF
d_call: NA
clone_size: few
j_call: TRBJ2-1
v_call: TRBV5-1

cdr3_nt: TGTGCCAGCAGCCCCGAACAGGGGGCGTACGAGCAGTACTTC
cdr3_aa: CASSPEQGAYEQYF
d_call: TRBD1
clone_size: NA
j_call: TRBJ2-7
v_call: TRBV7-6

cdr3_nt: TGTGCCAGCAGCGAGGACAGGGGGATTGAAGGCTACGAGCAGTACTTC
cdr3_aa: CASSEDRGIEGYEQYF
d_call: TRBD1
clone_size: NA
j_call: TRBJ2-7
v_call: TRBV5-6

cdr3_nt: TGTGCCATCAGGGCAAGCGGAGAAGAGACCCAGTACTTC
cdr3_aa: CAIRASGEETQYF
d_call: NA
clone_size: few
j_call: TRBJ2-5
v_call: TRBV10-3